The TCR beta chain described here comes from a study of beta chain features in type 1 diabetes. With respect to this clone: The antigen is undetermined.

Points from the study as a whole: Sequencing the cDNA could make cells with high TCR expression show up more than they should. Among all four CD4+ subsets, Type 1 diabetes patients had TCRB CDR3s that were moderately but significantly shorter. More deletions and fewer insertions at VDJ junctions were seen in type 1 diabetes patients.

cDNA synthesis used the whole RNA isolate, giving expressed TCRB sequences. Method: immunoSEQ multiplex PCR; TCRdb's copy keeps in-frame clones and lacks some. The profile shows fewer than 350,000 clones, about 15% of them singletons. The V and J ends lost 4 bases and 4 bases respectively, with 14 bases between them. Germline CDR1 is SGHNT and CDR2 is YYREEE (reference sequence). The CDR3 extends over 14 amino acids. Sorting based on CD45RO/CCR7/CD25/CD127/CD95/CD27 separated CD4+ naive, central memory, regulatory and stem cell-like memory cells. V usage is TRBV5-4 and J usage is TRBJ1-2; possibly TRBD1 for D (6 bases). The sequenced sample was naive CD4+ T cells from blood. The origin of this receptor is a man aged 18 to 29 with type 1 diabetes. The CDR3 DNA reads TGTGCCAGCAGCGTGACGACAGGAGTCTATGGCTACACCTTC. Translated, it gives CASSVTTGVYGYTF.